This T cell receptor beta chain was profiled in a study of blood T cell repertoires in COVID-19. As for the study in general: Whether acute or convalescent, the COVID-19 samples came from the United States, Italy and Spain. T cells, B-cell-depleted T cells, or PBMCs supplied cDNA or gDNA.

How the authors handled the data: Cell counts per sample came from amplifying reference gene primers. Sequenced by immunoSEQ multiplex PCR; TCRdb stores in-frame clones only, minus some. V and J calls and clone size are as listed in that table; D and trimming were resolved from the DNA. The repertoire holds 190,000 or so clones, with 80% to 85% as singletons. One Seattle source followed patients from active infection through their disease course. This TCR was recovered from an elderly woman with COVID-19, enrolled during active disease. The source material was peripheral blood.

The CDR3 is CASSRRELIYEQYF. CDR3 nucleotide sequence: TGTGCCAGCTCTAGGCGGGAGTTGATCTACGAGCAGTACTTC. The J gene is TRBJ2-7, the V gene TRBV7-8; 7 bases fit TRBD2. CDR3 length: 14 amino acids. Germline V gives CDR1 SGHVS, CDR2 FQNEAQ. J lost 3 bases, V lost 8 bases, and 10 bases had no gene match.